Listed below are T cell receptor beta chains from one sample, sequenced in a study of blood T cell repertoires in COVID-19. Measured with immunoSEQ multiplex PCR; TCRdb has only the in-frame clones, and not every one. The data hold 100,000 to 150,000 clones, with roughly 82% observed a single time. The material sequenced was peripheral blood. These receptors all come from a human donor in a cohort sampled during active COVID-19. CDR3s leave out the opening cysteine and the closing phenylalanine or tryptophan.

j_call | v_call | cdr3_aa
TRBJ2-1 | TRBV7-9 | ASSPYSTVPYNEQF
TRBJ1-4 | TRBV9 | ASSTSGGGWSEKLF
TRBJ2-7 | TRBV7-2 | ASSLTRSSYEQY
TRBJ1-5 | TRBV5-5 | ASSQGQVSNQPQH
TRBJ2-1 | TRBV7-6 | ASSLLASGPLYNEQF
TRBJ2-1 | TRBV28 | ASRTDRRNEQF
TRBJ1-6 | TRBV19 | ASSPGFSPLH
TRBJ1-3 | TRBV9 | ASSVDGGAGNTIY
TRBJ2-7 | TRBV5-4 | ASSFGGRYEQY
TRBJ2-3 | TRBV2 | ASSEALSEGLAYEADTQY
TRBJ2-1 | TRBV9 | ASSSRTSGSYNEQF
TRBJ1-2 | TRBV28 | ATHRTGNYGYT
TRBJ1-1 | TRBV18 | ASSGGDRGLQAF
TRBJ2-7 | TRBV7-9 | ASSYGQPSYEQY
TRBJ2-1 | TRBV18 | ASSPGLGVSGRQSRNEQF
TRBJ1-4 | TRBV19 | ASSPEGTGIGKLF
TRBJ2-4 | TRBV5-1 | ASSPGRTSGLKNIQY
TRBJ1-1 | TRBV2 | ASSQQLRNTEAF
TRBJ2-7 | TRBV6-5 | ASSKASGSSYEQY
TRBJ1-1 | TRBV6-5 | ASSYQGRTEAF
TRBJ1-1 | TRBV12-3/TRBV12-4 | ASSFAGGTEAF
TRBJ2-7 | TRBV6-5 | ASSSGAAGGDEQY
TRBJ2-7 | TRBV3-1/TRBV3-2 | ASSHGLVYEQY
TRBJ2-1 | TRBV3-1/TRBV3-2 | ASSQAGTTSYNEQF
TRBJ2-7 | TRBV19 | ASPGAESCEQY
TRBJ2-7 | TRBV6-5 | VSSYRGTYEQY
TRBJ2-3 | TRBV7-2 | ASSLSGFSTDTQY
TRBJ2-5 | TRBV4-3 | ASSQERRLAGGETQY
TRBJ2-3 | TRBV10-3 | AIKRGTSGSTDTQY
TRBJ2-5 | TRBV7-2 | ASSFDRRPETQY
TRBJ2-7 | TRBV4-2 | ASSQDLSTGALRTY
TRBJ2-1 | TRBV20-1 | SARLAGEQF
TRBJ2-1 | TRBV20-1 | SAKGGPLQF
TRBJ2-2 | TRBV19 | ASKTGVAGTGELF
TRBJ2-5 | TRBV27 | ASSSSAVQETQY
TRBJ2-4 | TRBV6-2/TRBV6-3 | ASSSNAGAKNIQY
TRBJ1-1 | TRBV11-3 | ASSAGGRAEAF
TRBJ2-1 | TRBV20-1 | SAQRIQEQF
TRBJ2-3 | TRBV10-2 | ASDIAGEGNTQY
TRBJ2-7 | TRBV5-1 | ASSWTSGPYYEQY
TRBJ2-2 | TRBV3-1/TRBV3-2 | ASSLRDIHTGELF
TRBJ2-2 | TRBV3-1/TRBV3-2 | ASSPISGNTGELF
TRBJ2-7 | TRBV6-1 | ASSERGGQSFLYEQY
TRBJ1-2 | TRBV7-2 | ASSLAGQGIRPYGYT
TRBJ2-7 | TRBV27 | ASRPTGTNEQY
TRBJ2-1 | TRBV19 | ASTGREVGNEQF
TRBJ2-2 | TRBV30 | AWSKLAGRAGNTGELF
TRBJ2-3 | TRBV19 | ASRTSSSTDTQY
TRBJ2-7 | TRBV9 | ASSPGLAETYEQY
TRBJ2-7 | TRBV27 | ASSSRTGSSFYEQY
TRBJ2-7 | TRBV5-1 | ASGYGTVHEQY
TRBJ2-5 | TRBV6-2/TRBV6-3 | ASSWPTSYLQETQY